Listed below are T cell receptor beta chains from one sample, sequenced in a study of cytomegalovirus exposure and HLA in healthy donors. Sequenced by immunoSEQ multiplex PCR; TCRdb stores in-frame clones only, minus some. The sample shows 150,000 to 200,000 clones, approximately 80% of them seen only once. The sample comprised PBMCs. Source of these receptors: a woman between 35 and 50 years old in good health and CMV-seronegative. Each CDR3 is given with its conserved first and last residue. D genes are given only for firm matches. Not all rows give a size; the values are once, few, many and, for expanded clones, a class.

d_call | j_call | clone_size | v_call | cdr3_nt | cdr3_aa
TRBD2 | TRBJ2-2 | NA | TRBV18 | TGTGCCAGCTCACCCACTAGCGGGACCTCGGCCGGGGAGCTGTTTTTT | CASSPTSGTSAGELFF
NA | TRBJ1-1 | NA | TRBV11-3 | TGTGCCAGCAGCTTAACCGCTATGAACACTGAAGCTTTCTTT | CASSLTAMNTEAFF
TRBD1 | TRBJ2-6 | NA | TRBV19 | TGTGCCAGTAGTCTTACGACAGGGGGCTCTGGGGCCAACGTCCTGACTTTC | CASSLTTGGSGANVLTF
TRBD1 | TRBJ1-2 | NA | TRBV5-4 | TGTGCCAGCTGGCACAGGGGATCTAACTATGGCTACACCTTC | CASWHRGSNYGYTF
TRBD1 | TRBJ2-7 | NA | TRBV9 | TGTGCCAGCAGCGTAGCTACCGACGTACGGGACAGACACTACGAGCAGTACTTC | CASSVATDVRDRHYEQYF
NA | TRBJ1-4 | NA | TRBV18 | TGTGCCAGCTCACCAAGGGGGTTCGCTAATGAAAAACTGTTTTTT | CASSPRGFANEKLFF
NA | TRBJ2-7 | NA | TRBV13 | TGTGCCAGCAGCTTAGGAGGGGTCTACGAGCAGTACTTC | CASSLGGVYEQYF
NA | TRBJ2-7 | once | TRBV10-3 | TGTGCCATCAGCGGTTCCTACGAGCAGTACTTC | CAISGSYEQYF
NA | TRBJ1-6 | NA | TRBV7-2 | TGTGCCAGCAGCTTAGTGGACAGACGAGGAACCCTCCACTTT | CASSLVDRRGTLHF
NA | TRBJ1-2 | few | TRBV6-6 | TGTGCCAGCAGTAGACAGAACTTCTATGGCTACACCTTC | CASSRQNFYGYTF
TRBD1 | TRBJ1-2 | NA | TRBV4-3 | TGCGCCAGCAGCCAAGAGGCAGGGGGGCACTATGGCTACACCTTC | CASSQEAGGHYGYTF
NA | TRBJ2-2 | NA | TRBV5-1 | TGCGCCAGCAGCGAGGGTACTAACACCGGGGAGCTGTTTTTT | CASSEGTNTGELFF
NA | TRBJ2-1 | few | TRBV7-2 | TGTGCCAGCAGCCCCCGGGAGAGGGTTCGCAATGAGCAGTTCTTC | CASSPRERVRNEQFF
NA | TRBJ2-6 | NA | TRBV7-2 | TGTGCCAGCAGCTTAGGAGGATCTGGGGCCAACGTCCTGACTTTC | CASSLGGSGANVLTF
NA | TRBJ1-2 | NA | TRBV28 | TGTGCCAGCACCTCAGGGGAACAAGGCTATGGCTACACCTTC | CASTSGEQGYGYTF
TRBD2 | TRBJ2-5 | NA | TRBV5-1 | TGCGCCAGCAGCTTGGTTACTAGCGAGTACCAAGAGACCCAGTACTTC | CASSLVTSEYQETQYF
NA | TRBJ2-1 | NA | TRBV21-1 | TGTGCCAGCAGCAAAGCGCGGGCGAAGCGGGGGAACTACAATGAGCAGTTCTTC | CASSKARAKRGNYNEQFF
TRBD2 | TRBJ2-1 | NA | TRBV4-1 | TGCGCCAGCAGCACCCGGGGGGATGAGCAGTTCTTC | CASSTRGDEQFF
NA | TRBJ2-7 | NA | TRBV2 | TGTGCCAGCAGTGAGCTGGGACACCCCCTCTACGAGCAGTACTTC | CASSELGHPLYEQYF
NA | TRBJ1-1 | NA | TRBV18 | TGTGCCAGCTCACCAACAGGGATGAACACTGAAGCTTTCTTT | CASSPTGMNTEAFF
TRBD1 | TRBJ2-7 | NA | TRBV4-3 | TGCGCCAGCAGCCAAGCCGGGACAGGGGCATACGAGCAGTACTTC | CASSQAGTGAYEQYF
TRBD2 | TRBJ2-7 | many | TRBV10-3 | TGTGCCACCAGCGGACTAGCGGGCTACGAGCAGTACTTC | CATSGLAGYEQYF
NA | TRBJ2-2 | NA | TRBV7-7 | TGTGCCAGCAGCTTAGATGGGGCATGGAACACCGGGGAGCTGTTTTTT | CASSLDGAWNTGELFF
NA | TRBJ1-4 | NA | TRBV6-6 | TGTGCCAGCAGTTACGTAGGGGGTAATAATGAAAAACTGTTTTTT | CASSYVGGNNEKLFF
NA | TRBJ1-2 | NA | TRBV28 | TGTGCCAGCAGTTTAATCCTTTCGGACTATGGCTACACCTTC | CASSLILSDYGYTF
TRBD2 | TRBJ2-1 | NA | TRBV27 | TGTGCCAGCCTTAGCGGGAGGGCCGGGATCTCCTACAATGAGCAGTTCTTC | CASLSGRAGISYNEQFF
NA | TRBJ2-7 | once | TRBV28 | TGTGCCAGCAGTTCATTTAGCAGGACTTCCTACGAGCAGTACTTC | CASSSFSRTSYEQYF
NA | TRBJ1-6 | NA | TRBV14 | TGTGCCAGCAGCCAAGATACCGGAGTAAGGGGTTCACCCCTCCACTTT | CASSQDTGVRGSPLHF
NA | TRBJ2-3 | NA | TRBV6-5 | TGTGCCAGCAGTCTTCTTGGGGGGGATACGCAGTATTTT | CASSLLGGDTQYF
NA | TRBJ2-1 | NA | TRBV29-1 | TGCAGCGTCACAGGTTGGTCCAATGAGCAGTTCTTC | CSVTGWSNEQFF
TRBD2 | TRBJ2-3 | NA | TRBV5-1 | TGCGCCAGCAGCTTGGGACTAGCGGGGAGCACAGATACGCAGTATTTT | CASSLGLAGSTDTQYF
TRBD1 | TRBJ1-1 | NA | TRBV28 | TGTGCCAGCCTACAGGGGCGTAGGAACACTGAAGCTTTCTTT | CASLQGRRNTEAFF
NA | TRBJ2-5 | NA | TRBV6-1 | TGTGCCAGCAGTGAAAGGAGGGTCGGCGGGCCAGAGACCCAGTACTTC | CASSERRVGGPETQYF
NA | TRBJ2-7 | NA | TRBV6-1 | TGTGCCAGCAGTGAGGGGGTCAGGGGCTACGAGCAGTACTTC | CASSEGVRGYEQYF
NA | TRBJ2-2 | NA | TRBV7-8 | TGTGCCAGCAGCTTAGAGGGAGCGAACACCGGGGAGCTGTTTTTT | CASSLEGANTGELFF
NA | TRBJ2-7 | NA | TRBV6-1 | TGTGCCAGCAGTGCCGGGAACCCTAGTGTTGCCGGAGAGCAGTACTTC | CASSAGNPSVAGEQYF
TRBD1 | TRBJ1-6 | NA | TRBV19 | TGTGCCAGTAGGCAGGGGACAGGGAGGAATTCACCCCTCCACTTT | CASRQGTGRNSPLHF
TRBD2 | TRBJ2-1 | many | TRBV4-3 | TGCGCCAGCAGCCAAGTTTGGTCTAGCGGGAGCAATGAGCAGTTCTTC | CASSQVWSSGSNEQFF
NA | TRBJ1-1 | NA | TRBV6-6 | TGTGCCAGCCATAACGGAGCGGGGGAGACTGAAGCTTTCTTT | CASHNGAGETEAFF
NA | TRBJ1-3 | NA | TRBV5-1 | TGCGCCAGCAGCTTGGACAGCGGCTCTGGAAACACCATATATTTT | CASSLDSGSGNTIYF
TRBD1 | TRBJ2-7 | NA | TRBV7-9 | TGTGCCAGCAGCTTTCAAGGCTCCGGGACAGGGAATATCGAGCAGTACTTC | CASSFQGSGTGNIEQYF
TRBD2 | TRBJ2-3 | few | TRBV6-1 | TGTGCCAGCAGACTACTAGCGGGAGGAGCAGATACGCAGTATTTT | CASRLLAGGADTQYF
TRBD1 | TRBJ2-3 | few | TRBV6-1 | TGTGCCAGCAGTGAGGACAGGGAGGTGGATACGCAGTATTTT | CASSEDREVDTQYF
TRBD1 | TRBJ2-1 | once | TRBV5-4 | TGTGCCAGCAGTTGGCCGGGACAGGGGAATGAGCAGTTCTTC | CASSWPGQGNEQFF
NA | TRBJ1-2 | NA | TRBV7-9 | TGTGCCAGCAGCTACTTAGGGGTCTATGGCTACACCTTC | CASSYLGVYGYTF
TRBD1 | TRBJ2-7 | NA | TRBV6-5 | TGTGCCAGCAGTTACTCGGGACAGGGGGGTCTAGAGCAGTACTTC | CASSYSGQGGLEQYF
NA | TRBJ2-1 | few | TRBV5-1 | TGCGCCAGCAGGGATACAGGGCATGAGAGGGACAATGAGCAGTTCTTC | CASRDTGHERDNEQFF
NA | TRBJ2-3 | NA | TRBV11-2 | TGTGCCAGCAGCTCGAAGGGGCTCACAGATACGCAGTATTTT | CASSSKGLTDTQYF
TRBD1 | TRBJ2-1 | few | TRBV2 | TGTGCCAGCAGTCGGGACAGGGGAGATGAGCAGTTCTTC | CASSRDRGDEQFF
NA | TRBJ1-4 | few | TRBV6-4 | TGTGCCAGAGGAAAGGAGCCCCTTACAACTAATGAAAAACTGTTTTTT | CARGKEPLTTNEKLFF
TRBD2 | TRBJ2-7 | NA | TRBV7-2 | TGTGCCAGCAGCTTCCCAGCGGGGGGGCTGGGTGAGCAGTACTTC | CASSFPAGGLGEQYF
NA | TRBJ1-2 | NA | TRBV28 | TGTGCCAGCAGTTTACCCCGGAGGGGTGGCTACACCTTC | CASSLPRRGGYTF
NA | TRBJ1-1 | NA | TRBV7-3 | TGTGCCAGCAGCTTAATGGCGGAGAACACTGAAGCTTTCTTT | CASSLMAENTEAFF
TRBD2 | TRBJ2-3 | NA | TRBV6-6 | TGTGCCAGCAGTTACATAGCGGGGGTTGAAGATACGCAGTATTTT | CASSYIAGVEDTQYF
TRBD1 | TRBJ2-7 | NA | TRBV27 | TGTGCCAGCAGCACGACAGGGAACGAGCAGTACTTC | CASSTTGNEQYF
NA | TRBJ2-3 | once | TRBV2 | TGTGCCAGCAGTCAGGGGCAGCCAGATACGCAGTATTTT | CASSQGQPDTQYF
TRBD1 | TRBJ2-4 | NA | TRBV28 | TGTGCCAGCAGTTACCGCACTAAGACGGGACAGGGGCGGAACAGTCAGTACTTC | CASSYRTKTGQGRNSQYF
NA | TRBJ2-3 | NA | TRBV28 | TGTGCCAGCAGTTTAGGCCGTCCTAGCACAGATACGCAGTATTTT | CASSLGRPSTDTQYF
NA | TRBJ2-1 | NA | TRBV11-2 | TGTGCCAGCAGCTTTCCGAGTGAGCAGTTCTTC | CASSFPSEQFF